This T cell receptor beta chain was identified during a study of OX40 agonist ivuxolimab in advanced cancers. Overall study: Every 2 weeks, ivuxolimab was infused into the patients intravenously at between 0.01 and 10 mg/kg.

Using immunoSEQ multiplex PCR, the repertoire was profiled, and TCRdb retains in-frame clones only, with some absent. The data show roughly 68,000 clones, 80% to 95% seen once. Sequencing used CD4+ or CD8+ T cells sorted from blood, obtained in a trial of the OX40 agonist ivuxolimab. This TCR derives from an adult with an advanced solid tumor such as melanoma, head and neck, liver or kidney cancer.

The CDR3 DNA is TGTGCCAGCAGCTTAGAACTAGCGGGGGGCTCCTACAATGAGCAGTTCTTC. This codes for CASSLELAGGSYNEQFF. V gene TRBV11-3 combines with J gene TRBJ2-1; 12 bases are a match to TRBD2. The CDR3 sequence is 17 residues long. Germline V gives CDR1 SGHNT, CDR2 YENEEA. The trim removed 0 bases at V and 0 bases at J, leaving 0 bases unmatched.